This paragraph covers one TCR beta chain sequence. The specificity of this receptor is unknown. The record has no base qualities; no much larger clone is one base away. Ficoll-Paque density gradient centrifugation was the method used to isolate PBMCs. The data stem from a study of T-cell memory formation after mild COVID-19 (dated by TCRdb to about 2021). Context from the whole study: TCR sequence clusters from the two donors were largely donor specific. Longitudinal TCRalpha and TCRbeta repertoire sequencing tracked T-cell clones expanding and contracting after mild COVID-19 in a couple of donors. The cohort comprised two young, previously healthy adult volunteers, one female and one male. The full study reports these points: The study included only a couple of mild cases, and larger cohorts that include severe cases with pre-infection samples were judged to be necessary. Contracting CD4+ clones turned up mainly in the CM and EM memory subsets, whereas EMRA was where CD8+ clones were enriched. Some responding clones were detected in pre-infection memory, suggesting pre-existing cross-reactive memory T cells joined the SARS-CoV-2 response. SARS-CoV-2 specificity of the second-wave clones peaking on day 37 was not confirmed. Balanced CD4/CD8 phenotypes were observed for clones contracting from day 15 to 85, whereas a bias towards CD4+ was observed for a second wave of clones expanding from day 15 to 37.

Instrument used: Illumina NovaSeq 6000. Using 5'RACE with constant-segment primers, TCRalpha and TCRbeta cDNA libraries were constructed, with sample barcodes and unique molecular identifiers added in the process. RNA was extracted from every sample with Trizol reagent. Amplification of the libraries took two PCR steps, and the second step added a second sample barcode plus Illumina TruSeq adapters. The libraries were sequenced on an Illumina NovaSeq using 2 x 150 bp paired-end reads. The authors' analysis ran thus. The reads were demultiplexed and collapsed into UMI-guided consensus sequences using migec v1.2.7. Using mixcr v2.1.11, UMI consensuses were aligned to TRA and TRB V and J templates and then assembled into clonotypes. Clonotypes were classified as expanded or contracted when called significant by both edgeR and NoisET, with noise models trained on biological replicates. edgeR calls used a false discovery rate-adjusted p below 0.01 and a log2 fold-change threshold of 1. As an exploratory analysis of dynamics, max-normalized trajectories of the 1000 most abundant clonotypes were examined by PCA with hierarchical clustering. Each responding clone was given a CD4 or CD8 phenotype based on the CD4+ and CD8+ repertoires, which had been sequenced separately. The raw public data were reprocessed by TCRdb itself: fastp quality trimming at Q25, MiXCR clonotype calling, in-frame beta chains only. CDR3 protein sequences are deduplicated, and each keeps its most common genes and DNA. The V and J calls were not made by the authors but by TCRdb's processing. The sample table holds fewer than 140,000 distinct CDR3 sequences, of which under 15% were seen once. Of the sample, around 30% is held by the ten largest clones.

The germline V gene (reference sequence) sets CDR1 to LNHDA and CDR2 to SQIVND. From the cysteine up to the phenylalanine, the CDR3 has a length of 14 residues. Kept here is only the CDR3 DNA, which spans 42 bases and is read in frame from base 1. Ends trimmed: V by 7 bases, J by 7 bases; bases unmatched to a gene: 10. The receptor chain draws on TRBV19 and TRBJ1-2, with 9 central nucleotides matching TRBD1. The sequence was collected from an adult woman who had mild COVID-19 (a few samples of this study predate the infection). The sample titles of this study are shuffled in the database, so cell type and time point are left out; the donor was told from shared clones. The sequenced sample consisted of PBMCs or a T cell subset sorted from them (not recorded which). The bases are TGTGCCAGTAACCAACAGGGGGCGTTCTTTGGCTACACCTTC. Its product reads: CASNQQGAFFGYTF.